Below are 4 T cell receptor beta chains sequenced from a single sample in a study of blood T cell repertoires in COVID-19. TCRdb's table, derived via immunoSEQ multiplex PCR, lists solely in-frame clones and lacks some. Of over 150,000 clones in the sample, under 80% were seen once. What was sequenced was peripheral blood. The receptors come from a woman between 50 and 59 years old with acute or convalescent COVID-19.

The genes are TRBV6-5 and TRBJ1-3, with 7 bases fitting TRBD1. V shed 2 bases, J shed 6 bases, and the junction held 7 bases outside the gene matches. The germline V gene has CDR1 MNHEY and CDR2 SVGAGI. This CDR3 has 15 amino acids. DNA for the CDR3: TGTGCCAGCAGTTACGGCAGGGGGTCGACAAACACCATATATTTT. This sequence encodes CASSYGRGSTNTIYF.

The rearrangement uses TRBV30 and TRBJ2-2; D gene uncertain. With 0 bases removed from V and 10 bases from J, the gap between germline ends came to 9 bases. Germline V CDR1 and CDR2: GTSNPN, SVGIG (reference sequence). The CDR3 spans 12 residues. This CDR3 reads CAWSVLESELFF. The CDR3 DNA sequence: TGTGCCTGGAGTGTTCTCGAGTCGGAGCTGTTTTTT.

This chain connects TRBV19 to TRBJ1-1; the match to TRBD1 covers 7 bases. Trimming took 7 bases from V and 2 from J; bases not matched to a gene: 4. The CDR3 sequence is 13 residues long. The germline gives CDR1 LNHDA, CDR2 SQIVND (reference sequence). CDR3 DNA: TGTGCCAGTAAAGACAGGGTAAACACTGAAGCTTTCTTT. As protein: CASKDRVNTEAFF.

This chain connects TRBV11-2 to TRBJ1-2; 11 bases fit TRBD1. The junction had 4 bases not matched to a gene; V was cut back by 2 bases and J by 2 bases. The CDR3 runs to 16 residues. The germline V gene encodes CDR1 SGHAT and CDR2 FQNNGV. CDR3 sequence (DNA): TGTGCCAGCAGCTTAAGGACAGGGGGCGACAACTATGGCTACACCTTC. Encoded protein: CASSLRTGGDNYGYTF.